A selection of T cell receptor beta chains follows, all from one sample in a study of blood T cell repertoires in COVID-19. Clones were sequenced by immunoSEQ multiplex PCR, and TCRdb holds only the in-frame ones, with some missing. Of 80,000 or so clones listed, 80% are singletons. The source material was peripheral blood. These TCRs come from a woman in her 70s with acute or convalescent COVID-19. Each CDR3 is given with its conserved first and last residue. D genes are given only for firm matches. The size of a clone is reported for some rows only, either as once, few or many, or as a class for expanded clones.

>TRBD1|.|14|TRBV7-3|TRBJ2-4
CASSSRTGEDIQYF
TGTGCCAGCAGCTCCCGGACAGGGGAGGACATTCAGTACTTC
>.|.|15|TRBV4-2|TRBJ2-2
CASSQDRTTTGELFF
TGTGCCAGCAGCCAAGATAGGACTACTACCGGGGAGCTGTTTTTT
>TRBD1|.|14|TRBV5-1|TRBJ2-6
CASSAGGGANVLTF
TGCGCCAGCTCCGCAGGGGGTGGGGCCAACGTCCTGACTTTC
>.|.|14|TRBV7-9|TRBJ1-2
CASSLVGAAYGYTF
TGTGCCAGCAGCTTAGTTGGGGCTGCCTATGGCTACACCTTC
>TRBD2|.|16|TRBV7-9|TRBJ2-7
CASSPAGGKSSYEQYF
TGTGCCAGCAGCCCCGCGGGGGGCAAGAGCTCCTACGAGCAGTACTTC
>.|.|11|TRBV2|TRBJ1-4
CASRTGEKLFF
TGTGCCAGCCGGACGGGGGAAAAACTGTTTTTT
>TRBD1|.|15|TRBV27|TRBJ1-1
CASSPRTGASAIAFF
TGTGCCAGCAGTCCACGGACAGGGGCATCGGCCATAGCTTTCTTT
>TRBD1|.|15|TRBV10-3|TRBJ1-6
CATHGTGTDNSPLHF
TGTGCCACCCACGGGACCGGGACAGATAATTCACCCCTCCACTTT
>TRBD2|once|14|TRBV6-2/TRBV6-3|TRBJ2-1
CASTPGGLYNEQFF
TGTGCCAGCACCCCGGGGGGGCTCTACAATGAGCAGTTCTTC
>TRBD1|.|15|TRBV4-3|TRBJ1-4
CASSQAGGGNEKLFF
TGCGCCAGCAGCCAAGCAGGGGGTGGAAATGAAAAACTGTTTTTT
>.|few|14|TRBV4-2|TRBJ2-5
CASSQAPGQETQYF
TGTGCCAGCAGCCAAGCGCCAGGGCAAGAGACCCAGTACTTC
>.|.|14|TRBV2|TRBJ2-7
CLSSLGRVLYEQYF
TGTTTATCCTCCCTCGGCAGGGTGCTCTACGAGCAGTACTTC
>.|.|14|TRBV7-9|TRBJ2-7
CASTPVQAGHEQYF
TGTGCCAGCACCCCTGTGCAGGCGGGCCACGAGCAGTACTTC
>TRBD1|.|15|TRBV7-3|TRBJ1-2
CASSPGGQGAGGYTF
TGTGCCAGCAGCCCTGGGGGACAGGGGGCAGGTGGCTACACCTTC
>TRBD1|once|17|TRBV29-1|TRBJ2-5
CSVEEPLADRYQETQYF
TGCAGCGTTGAAGAGCCCCTCGCGGACAGGTATCAAGAGACCCAGTACTTC
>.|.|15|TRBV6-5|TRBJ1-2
CASSYLAGEFYGYTF
TGTGCCAGCAGTTACTTGGCCGGAGAATTCTATGGCTACACCTTC
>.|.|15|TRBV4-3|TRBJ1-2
CASSQDLGLNYGYTF
TGCGCCAGCAGCCAAGATCTAGGCCTTAACTATGGCTACACCTTC
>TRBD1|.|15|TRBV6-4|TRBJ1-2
CASSARTGGKGGYTF
TGTGCCAGCAGTGCACGGACAGGGGGGAAGGGAGGCTACACCTTC
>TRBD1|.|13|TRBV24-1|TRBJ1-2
CATSDSTGIGYTF
TGTGCCACCAGTGATTCGACAGGGATAGGCTACACCTTC
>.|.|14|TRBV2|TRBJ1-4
CASSDSTENEKLFF
TGTGCCAGCAGTGACAGTACAGAAAATGAAAAACTGTTTTTT
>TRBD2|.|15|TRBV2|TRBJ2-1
CASTNERGAWDEQFF
TGTGCCAGCACCAACGAGCGGGGGGCTTGGGATGAGCAGTTCTTC
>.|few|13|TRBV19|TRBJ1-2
CASSLVGQGAFTF
.